This entry features one T cell receptor (beta chain) sequence. Its antigen is as yet unknown. CDR3 length: 20 amino acids. V shed 6 bases and J shed 6 bases, with 34 bases lying between them. Germline lookup yields CDR1 SGDLS and CDR2 YYNGEE. The record originates from a study of cytomegalovirus exposure and HLA in healthy donors. PCR primers comprised 60 Vbeta and 13 Jbeta primers. Libraries were prepared by immunoSEQ multiplex PCR; TCRdb keeps only in-frame clonotypes and omits some of them. Of fewer than 200,000 clones listed, about 90% are singletons. Findings and limits, study-wide: TRBV6-2, TRBV6-3 and other indistinguishable V segments were excluded. In a later analysis, V- and J-gene trimming of beta chains associated with a DCLRE1C missense variant, replicated independently. Sequencing probably produced one cluster of sequence variants that were highly shared.

J is TRBJ2-1 and V is TRBV9; no firm D call. The clonotype was recovered from a girl under three years old in good health and CMV-seronegative. The sequenced material came from PBMCs. CDR3 nucleotide sequence: TGTGCCAGCACCCTTTCTAGACGCGGTGTATATAAGGAGTCCGGCAATGAGCAGTTCTTC. Amino acid sequence: CASTLSRRGVYKESGNEQFF. The entire variable domain, with the rest obtained from reference TRBV9 and TRBJ2-1, is as follows: DSGVTQTPKHLITATGQRVTLRCSPRSGDLSVYWYQQSLDQGLQFLIQYYNGEERAKGNILERFSAQQFPDLHSELNLSSLELGDSALYFCASTLSRRGVYKESGNEQFFGPGTRLTVL.